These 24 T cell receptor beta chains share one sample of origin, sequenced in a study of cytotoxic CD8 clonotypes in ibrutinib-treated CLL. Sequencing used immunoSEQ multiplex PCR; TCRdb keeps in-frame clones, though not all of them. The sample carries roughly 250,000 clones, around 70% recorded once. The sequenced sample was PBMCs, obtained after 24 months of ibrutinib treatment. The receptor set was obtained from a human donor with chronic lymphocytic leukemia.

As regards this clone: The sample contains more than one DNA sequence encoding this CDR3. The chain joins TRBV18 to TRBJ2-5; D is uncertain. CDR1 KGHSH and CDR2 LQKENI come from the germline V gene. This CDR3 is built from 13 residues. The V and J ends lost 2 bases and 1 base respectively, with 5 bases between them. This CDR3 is CASSPRSQETQYF. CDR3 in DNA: TGTGCCAGCTCACCAAGGAGCCAAGAGACCCAGTACTTC.

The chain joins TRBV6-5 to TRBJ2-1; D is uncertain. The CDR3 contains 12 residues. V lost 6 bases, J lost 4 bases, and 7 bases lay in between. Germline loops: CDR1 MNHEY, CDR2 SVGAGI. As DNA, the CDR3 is TGTGCCAGCAGATCCAGATACAATGAGCAGTTCTTC. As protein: CASRSRYNEQFF.

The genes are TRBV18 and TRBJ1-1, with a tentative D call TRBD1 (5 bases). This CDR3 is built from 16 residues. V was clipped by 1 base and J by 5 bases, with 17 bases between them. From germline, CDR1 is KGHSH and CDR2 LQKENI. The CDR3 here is CASSPQGTQDMTEAFF. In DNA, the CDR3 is TGTGCCAGCTCACCACAGGGTACGCAGGACATGACTGAAGCTTTCTTT.

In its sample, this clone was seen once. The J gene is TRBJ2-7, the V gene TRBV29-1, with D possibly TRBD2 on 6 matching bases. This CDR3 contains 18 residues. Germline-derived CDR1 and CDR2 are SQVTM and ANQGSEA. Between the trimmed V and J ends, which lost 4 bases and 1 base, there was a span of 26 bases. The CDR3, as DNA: TGCAGCGTTGTCGGGAGCAGGGAAGGAATTGAGCGTTCCTACGAGCAGTACTTC. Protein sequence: CSVVGSREGIERSYEQYF.

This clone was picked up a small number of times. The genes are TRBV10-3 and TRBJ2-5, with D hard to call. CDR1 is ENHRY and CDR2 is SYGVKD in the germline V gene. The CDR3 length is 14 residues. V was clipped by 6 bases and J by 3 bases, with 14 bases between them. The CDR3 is CAIRARTAEETQYF. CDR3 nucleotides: TGTGCCATCAGGGCGCGGACGGCCGAAGAGACCCAGTACTTC.

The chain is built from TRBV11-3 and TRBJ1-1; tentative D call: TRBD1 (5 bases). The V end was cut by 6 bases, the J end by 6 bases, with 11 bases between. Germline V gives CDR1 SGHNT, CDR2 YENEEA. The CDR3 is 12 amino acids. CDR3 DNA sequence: TGTGCCAGCAGTCGGGGCCTGTCTGAAGCTTTCTTT. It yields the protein CASSRGLSEAFF.

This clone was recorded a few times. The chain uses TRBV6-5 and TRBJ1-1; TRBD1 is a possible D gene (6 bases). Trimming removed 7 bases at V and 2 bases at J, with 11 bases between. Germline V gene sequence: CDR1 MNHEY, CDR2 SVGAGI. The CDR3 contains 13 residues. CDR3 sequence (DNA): TGTGCCAGCAACGTACAGGGAAACACTGAAGCTTTCTTT. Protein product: CASNVQGNTEAFF.

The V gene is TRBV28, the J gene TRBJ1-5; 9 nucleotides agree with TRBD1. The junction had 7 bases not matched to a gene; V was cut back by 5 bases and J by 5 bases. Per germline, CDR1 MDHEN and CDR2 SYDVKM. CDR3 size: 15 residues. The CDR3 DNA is TGTGCCAGCAGTCTGACGGGACAGGGCGATCAGCCCCAGCATTTT. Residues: CASSLTGQGDQPQHF. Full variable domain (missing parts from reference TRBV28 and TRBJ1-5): DVKVTQSSRYLVKRTGEKVFLECVQDMDHENMFWYRQDPGLGLRLIYFSYDVKMKEKGDIPEGYSVSREKKERFSLILESASTNQTSMYLCASSLTGQGDQPQHFGDGTRLSIL.

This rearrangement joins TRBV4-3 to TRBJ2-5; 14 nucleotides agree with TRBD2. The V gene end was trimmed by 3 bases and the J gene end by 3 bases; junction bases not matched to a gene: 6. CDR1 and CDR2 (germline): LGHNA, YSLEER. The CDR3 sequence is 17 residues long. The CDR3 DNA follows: TGCGCCAGCAGCCAGGGCGGGACTAGCGGGAGTAAAGAGACCCAGTACTTC. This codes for CASSQGGTSGSKETQYF.

The CDR3 region has the DNA TGTGCCAGCAGCCGGGGGGGTAGCGGGGAACAGGAGACCCAGTACTTC. Encoded protein: CASSRGGSGEQETQYF. The chain links TRBV4-2 to TRBJ2-5; 8 bases map to TRBD2. Unmatched junction bases numbered 12, after V lost 4 bases and J lost 5 bases. The CDR3 is 16 amino acids. CDR1 is LGHNA, CDR2 YNFKEQ, per germline.

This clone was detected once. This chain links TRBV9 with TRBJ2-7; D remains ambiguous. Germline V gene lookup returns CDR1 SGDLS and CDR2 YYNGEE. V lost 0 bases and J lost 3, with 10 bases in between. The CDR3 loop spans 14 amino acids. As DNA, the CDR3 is TGTGCCAGCAGCGTAGCTTATTCTGGCTACGAGCAGTACTTC. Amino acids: CASSVAYSGYEQYF.

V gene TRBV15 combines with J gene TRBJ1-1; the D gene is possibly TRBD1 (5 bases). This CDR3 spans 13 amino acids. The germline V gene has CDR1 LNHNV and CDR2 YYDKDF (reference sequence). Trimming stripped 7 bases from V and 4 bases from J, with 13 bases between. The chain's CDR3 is CATTPRGGTEAFF. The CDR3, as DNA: TGTGCCACCACCCCCCGGGGGGGCACTGAAGCTTTCTTT.

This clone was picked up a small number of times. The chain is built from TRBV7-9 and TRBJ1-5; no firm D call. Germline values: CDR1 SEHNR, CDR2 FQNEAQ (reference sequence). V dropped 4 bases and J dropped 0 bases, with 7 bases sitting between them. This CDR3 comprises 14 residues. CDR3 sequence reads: CASSSSHSNQPQHF. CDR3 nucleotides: TGTGCCAGCAGCTCAAGCCATAGCAATCAGCCCCAGCATTTT.

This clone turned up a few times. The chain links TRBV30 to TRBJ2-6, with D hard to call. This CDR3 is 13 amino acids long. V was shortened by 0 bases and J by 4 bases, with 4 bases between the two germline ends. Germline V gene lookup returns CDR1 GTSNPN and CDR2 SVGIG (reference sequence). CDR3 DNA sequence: TGTGCCTGGAGTGTATCCGGGGCCAACGTCCTGACTTTC. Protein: CAWSVSGANVLTF.

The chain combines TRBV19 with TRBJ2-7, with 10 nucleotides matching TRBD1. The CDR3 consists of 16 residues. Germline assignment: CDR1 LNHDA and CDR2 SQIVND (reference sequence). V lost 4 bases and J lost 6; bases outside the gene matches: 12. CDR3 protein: CASSSRTGTGVGEQYF. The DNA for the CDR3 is TGTGCCAGTAGTAGCCGAACCGGGACAGGGGTGGGCGAGCAGTACTTC. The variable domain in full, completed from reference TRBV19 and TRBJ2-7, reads DGGITQSPKYLFRKEGQNVTLSCEQNLNHDAMYWYRQDPGQGLRLIYYSQIVNDFQKGDIAEGYSVSREKKESFPLTVTSAQKNPTAFYLCASSSRTGTGVGEQYFGPGTRLTVT.

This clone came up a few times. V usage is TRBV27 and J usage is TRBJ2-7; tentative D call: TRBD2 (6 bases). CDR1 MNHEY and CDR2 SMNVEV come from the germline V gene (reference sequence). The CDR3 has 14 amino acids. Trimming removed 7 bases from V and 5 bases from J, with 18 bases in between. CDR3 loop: CASKKSGRIDEQYF. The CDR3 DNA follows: TGTGCCAGCAAAAAGTCGGGGAGGATCGACGAGCAGTACTTC.

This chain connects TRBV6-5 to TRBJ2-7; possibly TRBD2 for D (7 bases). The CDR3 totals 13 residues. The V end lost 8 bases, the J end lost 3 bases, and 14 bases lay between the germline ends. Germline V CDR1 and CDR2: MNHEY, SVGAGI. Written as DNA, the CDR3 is TGTGCCAGCGGGAGGGGGTTAGACTACGAGCAGTACTTC. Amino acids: CASGRGLDYEQYF.

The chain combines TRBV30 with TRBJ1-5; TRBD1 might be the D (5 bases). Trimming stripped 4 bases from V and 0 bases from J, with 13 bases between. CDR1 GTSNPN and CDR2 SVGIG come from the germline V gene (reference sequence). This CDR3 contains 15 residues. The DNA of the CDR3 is TGTGCCTGGAATAGCGGGGGGGATAGCAATCAGCCCCAGCATTTT. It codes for CAWNSGGDSNQPQHF. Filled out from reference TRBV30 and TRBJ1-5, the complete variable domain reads SQTIHQWPATLVQPVGSPLSLECTVEGTSNPNLYWYRQAAGRGLQLLFYSVGIGQISSEVPQNLSASRPQDRQFILSSKKLLLSDSGFYLCAWNSGGDSNQPQHFGDGTRLSIL.

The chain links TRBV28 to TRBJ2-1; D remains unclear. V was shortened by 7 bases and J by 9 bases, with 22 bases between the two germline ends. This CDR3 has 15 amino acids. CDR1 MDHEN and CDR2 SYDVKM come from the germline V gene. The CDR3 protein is CASNQRSSWSGEQFF. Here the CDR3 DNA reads TGTGCCAGCAACCAAAGGAGTAGTTGGTCGGGTGAGCAGTTCTTC.

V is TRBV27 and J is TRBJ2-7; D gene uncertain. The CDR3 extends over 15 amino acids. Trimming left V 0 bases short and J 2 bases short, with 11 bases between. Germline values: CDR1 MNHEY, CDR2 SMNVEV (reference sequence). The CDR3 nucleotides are TGTGCCAGCAGTTTATCTTGGGGTAGCCCCTACGAGCAGTACTTC. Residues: CASSLSWGSPYEQYF.

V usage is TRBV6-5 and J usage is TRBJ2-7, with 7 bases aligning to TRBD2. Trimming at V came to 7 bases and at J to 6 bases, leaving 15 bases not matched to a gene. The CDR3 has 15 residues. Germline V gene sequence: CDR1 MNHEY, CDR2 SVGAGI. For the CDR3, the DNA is TGTGCCAGCAAGCGGGCCGGCGGGAGTGAGGGCGAGCAGTACTTC. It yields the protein CASKRAGGSEGEQYF.

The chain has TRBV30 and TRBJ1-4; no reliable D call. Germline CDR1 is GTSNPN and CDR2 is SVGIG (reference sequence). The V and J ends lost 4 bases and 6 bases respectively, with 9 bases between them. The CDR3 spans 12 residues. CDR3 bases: TGTGCCTGGAACCTTCAATATGAAAAACTGTTTTTT. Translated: CAWNLQYEKLFF.

The DNA of the CDR3 is TGCAGCGTTTTGGCCAGGGACAATGAGCAGTTCTTC. Translation gives CSVLARDNEQFF. J is TRBJ2-1 and V is TRBV29-1; D perhaps matches TRBD1 (5 bases). The germline V gene encodes CDR1 SQVTM and CDR2 ANQGSEA. This CDR3 region has 12 residues. The V end was cut by 5 bases, the J end by 5 bases, with 10 bases between.

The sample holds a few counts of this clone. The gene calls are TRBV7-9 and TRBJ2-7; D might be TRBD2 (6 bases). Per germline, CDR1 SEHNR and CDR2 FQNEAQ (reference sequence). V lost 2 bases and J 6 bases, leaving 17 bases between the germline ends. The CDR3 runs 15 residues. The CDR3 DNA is TGTGCCAGCAGCTTATCGACTAGTGAAGGTTCCGAGCAGTACTTC. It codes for CASSLSTSEGSEQYF.